Sequencing of this T cell receptor beta chain was carried out in a study of early T cells in non-severe SARS-CoV-2 infection. A few counts support this clonotype. CDR1 PRHDT and CDR2 FYEKMQ come from the germline V gene (reference sequence). With 5 bases removed from V and 1 base from J, the gap between germline ends came to 9 bases. CDR3 size: 13 residues. TCRdb fed the 5' RACE reads into MiXCR, producing one record per CDR3 protein. The table includes tens of thousands of distinct CDR3 sequences, 11% detected once. The TCR was taken from an adult who was a healthcare worker with PCR-confirmed SARS-CoV-2 infection or an uninfected control (not recorded which). The material sequenced was whole blood, taken at baseline. The V gene is TRBV13, the J gene TRBJ2-7; D unclear. CDR3 sequence reads: CASSPPLSYEQYF. The DNA for the CDR3 is TGTGCCAGCAGCCCCCCCTTGTCCTACGAGCAGTACTTC.